These 9 T cell receptor beta chains were sequenced from one sample in a study of T cell changes during pregnancy in multiple sclerosis (dated by TCRdb to about 2019). The library came from the immunoSEQ multiplex PCR assay. TCRdb provides this immuneACCESS table in a form limited to in-frame rearrangements. Some clones are lacking; in checked studies, under half of them reflect an unresolved V gene, and why the rest are absent is not known. Counted in this sample were about 75,000 clones; more than 80% of them appeared once. Approximately 0.97% of the sample lies in the top ten. This specimen consisted of peripheral blood, obtained in the first trimester of pregnancy. Receptors originate from a female donor in good health, enrolled as a control in a pregnancy study.

The rearrangement joins TRBV18 to TRBJ2-2, with 8 bases aligning to TRBD1. The CDR3 covers 15 residues. V gave up 6 bases and J gave up 4 bases; unmatched junction bases: 7. The germline V gene encodes CDR1 KGHSH and CDR2 LQKENI. The CDR3 DNA reads TGTGCCAGCTCTCCAGGGACAGGCGGCACCGGGGAGCTGTTTTTT. Protein product: CASSPGTGGTGELFF.

This clone was counted a single time. The chain uses TRBV5-5 and TRBJ2-6, with 8 bases fitting TRBD2. Trimming cost V 0 bases and J 4 bases; bases outside gene matches: 6. CDR1 and CDR2 (germline): SGHKS, YYEKEE (reference sequence). This CDR3 has 17 amino acids. The CDR3 loop is CASSLARGGAGANVLTF. The CDR3 coding sequence is TGTGCCAGCAGCTTGGCCCGGGGGGGAGCAGGGGCCAACGTCCTGACTTTC.

This sequence joins TRBV19 and TRBJ2-6, with D possibly matching TRBD1 (6 bases). The germline V gene has CDR1 LNHDA and CDR2 SQIVND (reference sequence). Trimming left V 2 bases short and J 4 bases short, with 9 bases between. The CDR3 length is 15 residues. The CDR3 region is CASSISGAGANVLTF. In DNA form, the CDR3 reads TGTGCCAGTAGTATATCAGGGGCCGGGGCCAACGTCCTGACTTTC.

The chain employs TRBV25-1 and TRBJ2-7; 9 bases fit TRBD1. The CDR3 runs 13 residues. CDR1 and CDR2 (germline): MGHDK, SYGVNS. The J segment lost 7 bases and the V segment lost 4 bases, leaving 5 bases of the junction unmatched. The CDR3 sequence: CASSGDRVGEQYF. The CDR3 DNA reads TGTGCCAGCAGTGGGGACAGGGTAGGTGAGCAGTACTTC.

V and J are TRBV19 and TRBJ2-5, with TRBD2 as a possible D gene (5 bases). The CDR3 sequence is 13 residues long. The germline V and J ends were trimmed by 5 bases and 5 bases, with 12 bases remaining between them. Germline V gene data show CDR1 as LNHDA and CDR2 as SQIVND (reference sequence). CDR3 amino acids: CASSPRGMETQYF. In nucleotides, the CDR3 is TGTGCCAGTAGTCCCAGAGGGATGGAGACCCAGTACTTC. The full variable domain, with the rest looked up from reference TRBV19 and TRBJ2-5, is DGGITQSPKYLFRKEGQNVTLSCEQNLNHDAMYWYRQDPGQGLRLIYYSQIVNDFQKGDIAEGYSVSREKKESFPLTVTSAQKNPTAFYLCASSPRGMETQYFGPGTRLLVL.

Here the CDR3 DNA reads TGTGCCAGCAGTTTCAGATTTTCCTCCTACGAGCAGTACTTC. It codes for CASSFRFSSYEQYF. V and J are TRBV6-5 and TRBJ2-7; D not certain. Trimming pared 4 bases from V and 0 bases from J, leaving 10 bases between. The CDR3 contains 14 residues. The V gene's germline CDR1 is MNHEY and CDR2 SVGAGI.

The chain couples TRBV19 to TRBJ2-2, with TRBD2 matching over 8 bases. With V trimmed by 3 bases and J by 4 bases, 7 bases remained unmatched. Germline V gene lookup returns CDR1 LNHDA and CDR2 SQIVND (reference sequence). This CDR3 is built from 16 residues. The CDR3 bases are TGTGCCAGTAGTATTCAAGCGGGAGTAGGCACCGGGGAGCTGTTTTTT. Translated, it gives CASSIQAGVGTGELFF.

The V gene is TRBV4-3, the J gene TRBJ2-3; D remains ambiguous. Germline V gene sequence: CDR1 LGHNA, CDR2 YSLEER. The CDR3 has 17 residues. V shed 0 bases and J shed 2 bases, with 15 bases lying between them. CDR3 loop: CASSQDLTLLATDTQYF. In DNA form, the CDR3 reads TGCGCCAGCAGCCAAGATTTAACCCTGCTGGCCACAGATACGCAGTATTTT.

The J gene is TRBJ1-2, the V gene TRBV6-1; 7 bases align to TRBD1. Trimming cost V 1 base and J 2 bases; bases outside gene matches: 1. Per germline, CDR1 MNHNS and CDR2 SASEGT. The CDR3 extends over 14 amino acids. CDR3 DNA sequence: TGTGCCAGCAGTGAAGTAGGGGGCAACTATGGCTACACCTTC. Translating gives CASSEVGGNYGYTF.